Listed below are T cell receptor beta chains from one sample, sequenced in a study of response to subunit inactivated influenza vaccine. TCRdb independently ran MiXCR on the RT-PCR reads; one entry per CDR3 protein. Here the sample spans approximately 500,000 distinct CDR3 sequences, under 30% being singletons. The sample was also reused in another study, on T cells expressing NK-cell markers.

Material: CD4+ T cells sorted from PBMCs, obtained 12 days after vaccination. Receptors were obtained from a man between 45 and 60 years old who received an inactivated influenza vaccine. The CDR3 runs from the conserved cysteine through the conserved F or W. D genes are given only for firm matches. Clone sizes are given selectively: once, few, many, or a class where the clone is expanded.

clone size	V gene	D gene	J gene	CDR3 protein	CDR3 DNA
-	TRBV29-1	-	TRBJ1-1	CSVDRGDWDTEAFF	TGCAGCGTTGACAGGGGTGATTGGGACACTGAAGCTTTCTTT
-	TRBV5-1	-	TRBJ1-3	CASSSDEGGLSGNTIYF	TGCGCCAGCAGCTCCGACGAAGGGGGGCTCTCTGGAAACACCATATATTTT
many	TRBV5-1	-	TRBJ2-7	CASSLDPGSRRYEQYF	TGCGCCAGCAGCTTGGACCCAGGGAGTAGGCGATACGAGCAGTACTTC
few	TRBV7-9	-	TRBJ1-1	CASSPDRWKDEAFF	TGTGCCAGCAGCCCCGATCGTTGGAAAGATGAAGCTTTCTTT
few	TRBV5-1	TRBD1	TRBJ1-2	CASSTTGGSMDGYTF	TGCGCCAGCAGCACCACAGGGGGCTCTATGGATGGCTACACCTTC
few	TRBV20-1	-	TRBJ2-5	CSARDRSSQYQETQYF	TGCAGTGCTAGAGATCGGTCTAGCCAGTACCAAGAGACCCAGTACTTC
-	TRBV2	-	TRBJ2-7	CASTQEGLGEQYF	TGTGCCAGCACGCAGGAGGGCCTCGGGGAGCAGTACTTC
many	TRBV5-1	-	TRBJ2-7	CASKKDSSYEQYF	TGCGCCAGCAAAAAGGACAGCTCCTACGAGCAGTACTTC
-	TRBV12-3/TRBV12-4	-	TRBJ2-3	CASSLMGTLTDTQYF	TGTGCCAGCAGTTTGATGGGCACACTCACAGATACGCAGTATTTT
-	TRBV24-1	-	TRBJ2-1	CATSDNNLGGSSNEQFF	TGTGCCACCAGTGACAATAACCTTGGCGGGTCCAGCAATGAGCAGTTCTTC
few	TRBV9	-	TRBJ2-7	CASSVEGGRFSEQYF	TGTGCCAGCAGCGTAGAAGGGGGGCGCTTTTCCGAGCAGTACTTC
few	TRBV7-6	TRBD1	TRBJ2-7	CASSLAPKDRGEQYF	TGTGCCAGCAGCTTAGCCCCTAAAGACAGGGGTGAGCAGTACTTC
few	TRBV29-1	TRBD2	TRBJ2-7	CSVTSGTYEQYF	TGCAGCGTTACTAGCGGTACTTACGAGCAGTACTTC
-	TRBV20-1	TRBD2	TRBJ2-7	CSAQRTSAYEQYF	TGCAGTGCTCAACGTACTAGCGCGTACGAGCAGTACTTC
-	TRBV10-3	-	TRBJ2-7	CAISESGQNYEQYF	TGTGCCATCAGTGAATCAGGACAGAACTACGAGCAGTACTTC
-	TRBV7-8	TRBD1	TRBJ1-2	CASSMKGGSKGYGYTF	TGTGCCAGCAGCATGAAAGGGGGCAGTAAGGGGTATGGCTACACCTTC
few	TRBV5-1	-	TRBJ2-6	CASSLEGAVYSGANVLTF	TGCGCCAGCAGCTTGGAAGGTGCGGTTTACTCTGGGGCCAACGTCCTGACTTTC
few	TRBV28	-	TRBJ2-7	CASSWASDSWEQYF	TGTGCCAGCAGTTGGGCTAGCGACAGTTGGGAGCAGTACTTC
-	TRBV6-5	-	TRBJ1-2	CASINTGASFRGYTF	TGTGCCAGCATTAATACAGGAGCCTCTTTTCGTGGCTACACCTTC
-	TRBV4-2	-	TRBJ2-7	CASSQDAQGRWGSTIYEQYF	TGTGCCAGCAGCCAAGATGCACAGGGGAGGTGGGGATCGACTATCTACGAGCAGTACTTC
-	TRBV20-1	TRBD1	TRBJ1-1	CSARPGQVNTEAFF	TGCAGTGCTAGACCGGGACAGGTTAACACTGAAGCTTTCTTT
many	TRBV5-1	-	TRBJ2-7	CASSPGTSTEQYF	TGCGCCAGCAGCCCCGGCACTAGCACCGAGCAGTACTTC
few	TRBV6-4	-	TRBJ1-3	CASSDSGGGGNTIYF	TGTGCCAGCAGTGACTCGGGGGGTGGAGGAAACACCATATATTTT
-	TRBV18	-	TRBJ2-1	CASSLGTQNEQFF	TGTGCCAGCTCACTAGGGACGCAAAATGAGCAGTTCTTC
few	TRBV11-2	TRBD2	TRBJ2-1	CASRSTGGYLTHNEQFF	TGTGCCAGCAGATCAACGGGGGGGTACCTAACGCACAATGAGCAGTTCTTC
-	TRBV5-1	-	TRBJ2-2	CASSISLELFF	TGCGCCAGCTCAATTTCTTTGGAGCTGTTTTTT